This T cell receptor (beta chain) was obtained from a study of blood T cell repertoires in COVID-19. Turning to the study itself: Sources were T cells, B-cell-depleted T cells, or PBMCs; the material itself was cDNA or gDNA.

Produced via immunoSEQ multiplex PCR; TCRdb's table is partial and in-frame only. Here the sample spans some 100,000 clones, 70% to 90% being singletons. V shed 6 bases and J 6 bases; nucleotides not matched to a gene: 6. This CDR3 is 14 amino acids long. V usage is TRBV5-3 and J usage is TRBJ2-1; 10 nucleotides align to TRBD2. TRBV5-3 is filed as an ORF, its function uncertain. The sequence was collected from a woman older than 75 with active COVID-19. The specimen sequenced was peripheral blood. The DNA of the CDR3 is TGTGCCAGAATACAGCTAGCGGGAGTCAATGAGCAGTTCTTC. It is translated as CARIQLAGVNEQFF.